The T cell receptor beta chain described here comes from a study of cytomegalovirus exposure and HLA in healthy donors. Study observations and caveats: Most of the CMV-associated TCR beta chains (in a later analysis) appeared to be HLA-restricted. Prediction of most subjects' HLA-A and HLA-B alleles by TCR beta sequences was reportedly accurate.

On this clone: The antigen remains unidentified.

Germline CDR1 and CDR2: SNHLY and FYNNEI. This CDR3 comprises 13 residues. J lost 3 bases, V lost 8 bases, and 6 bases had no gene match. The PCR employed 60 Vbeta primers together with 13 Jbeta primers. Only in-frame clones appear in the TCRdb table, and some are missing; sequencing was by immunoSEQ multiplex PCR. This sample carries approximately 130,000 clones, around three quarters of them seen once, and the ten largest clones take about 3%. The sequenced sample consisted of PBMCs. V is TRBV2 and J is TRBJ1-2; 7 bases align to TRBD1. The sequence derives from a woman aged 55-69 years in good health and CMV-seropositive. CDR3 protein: CASPRGGYYGYTF. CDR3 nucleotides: TGTGCCAGCCCGAGAGGGGGCTACTATGGCTACACCTTC.